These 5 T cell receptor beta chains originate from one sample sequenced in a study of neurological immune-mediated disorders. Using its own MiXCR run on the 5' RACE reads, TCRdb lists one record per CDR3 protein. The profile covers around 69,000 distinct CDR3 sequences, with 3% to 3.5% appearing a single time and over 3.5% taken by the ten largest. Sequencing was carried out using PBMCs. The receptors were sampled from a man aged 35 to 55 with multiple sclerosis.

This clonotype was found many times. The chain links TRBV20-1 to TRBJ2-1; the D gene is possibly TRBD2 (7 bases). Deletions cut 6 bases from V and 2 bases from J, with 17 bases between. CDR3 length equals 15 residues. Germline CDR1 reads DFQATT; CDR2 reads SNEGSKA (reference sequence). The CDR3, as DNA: TGCAGTGCGGGCCCCCGGGGGGCGGCCTACAATGAGCAGTTCTTC. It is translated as CSAGPRGAAYNEQFF.

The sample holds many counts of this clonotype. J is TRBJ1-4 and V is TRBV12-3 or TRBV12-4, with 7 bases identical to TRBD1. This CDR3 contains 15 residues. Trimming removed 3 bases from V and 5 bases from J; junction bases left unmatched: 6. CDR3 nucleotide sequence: TGTGCCAGCAGTTTGGGGGACAGCTCAAATGAAAAACTGTTTTTT. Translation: CASSLGDSSNEKLFF.

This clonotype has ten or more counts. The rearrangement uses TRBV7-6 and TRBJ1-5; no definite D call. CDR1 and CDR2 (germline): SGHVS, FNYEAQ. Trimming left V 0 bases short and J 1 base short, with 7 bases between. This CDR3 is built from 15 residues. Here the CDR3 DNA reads TGTGCCAGCAGCTTAGCAGACGGAAGCAATCAGCCCCAGCATTTT. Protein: CASSLADGSNQPQHF.

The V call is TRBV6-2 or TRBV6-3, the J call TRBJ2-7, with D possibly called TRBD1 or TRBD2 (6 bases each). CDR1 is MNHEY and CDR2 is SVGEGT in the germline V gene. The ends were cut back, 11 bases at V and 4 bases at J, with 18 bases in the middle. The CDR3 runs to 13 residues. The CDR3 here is CAAFGGGRYEQYF. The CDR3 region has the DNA TGTGCCGCTTTCGGGGGCGGAAGGTACGAGCAGTACTTC.

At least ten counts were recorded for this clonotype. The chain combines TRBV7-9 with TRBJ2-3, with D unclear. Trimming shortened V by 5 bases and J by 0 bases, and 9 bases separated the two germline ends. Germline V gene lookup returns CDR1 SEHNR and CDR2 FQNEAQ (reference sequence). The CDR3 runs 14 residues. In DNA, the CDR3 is TGTGCCAGCAGCCCGTCAGGAAGCACAGATACGCAGTATTTT. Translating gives CASSPSGSTDTQYF.